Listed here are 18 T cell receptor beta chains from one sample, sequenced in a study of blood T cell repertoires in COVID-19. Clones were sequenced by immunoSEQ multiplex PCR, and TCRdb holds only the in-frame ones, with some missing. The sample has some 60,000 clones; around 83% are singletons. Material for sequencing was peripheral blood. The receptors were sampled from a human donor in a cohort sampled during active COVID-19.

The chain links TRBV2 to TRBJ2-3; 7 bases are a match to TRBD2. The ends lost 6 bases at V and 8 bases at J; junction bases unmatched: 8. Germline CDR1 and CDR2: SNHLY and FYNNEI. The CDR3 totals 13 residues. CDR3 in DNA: TGTGCCAGCAGGCTCGGGGGAGGGGCTACGCAGTATTTT. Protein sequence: CASRLGGGATQYF. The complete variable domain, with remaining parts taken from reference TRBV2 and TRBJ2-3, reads EPEVTQTPSHQVTQMGQEVILRCVPISNHLYFYWYRQILGQKVEFLVSFYNNEISEKSEIFDDQFSVERPDGSNFTLKIRSTKLEDSAMYFCASRLGGGATQYFGPGTRLTVL.

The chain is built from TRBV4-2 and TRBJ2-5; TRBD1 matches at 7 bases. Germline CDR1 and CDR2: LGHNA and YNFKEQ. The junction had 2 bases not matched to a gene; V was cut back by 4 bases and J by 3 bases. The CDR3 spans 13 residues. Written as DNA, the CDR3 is TGTGCCAGCAGCCGTGACAGGGAAGAGACCCAGTACTTC. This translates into CASSRDREETQYF.

The CDR3, as DNA: TGTGCCAGCAGTTTGCGAGATACGCAGTATTTT. Its protein is CASSLRDTQYF. This chain links TRBV12-3 or TRBV12-4 with TRBJ2-3; unclear D gene. There are 11 residues in the CDR3. V lost 3 bases, J lost 5 bases, and 3 bases lay in between.

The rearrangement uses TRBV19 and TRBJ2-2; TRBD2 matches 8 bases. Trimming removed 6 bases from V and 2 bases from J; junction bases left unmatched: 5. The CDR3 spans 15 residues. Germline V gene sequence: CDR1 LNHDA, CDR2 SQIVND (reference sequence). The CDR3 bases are TGTGCCAGTAGGGGAGCGGGGGCAAACACCGGGGAGCTGTTTTTT. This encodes CASRGAGANTGELFF.

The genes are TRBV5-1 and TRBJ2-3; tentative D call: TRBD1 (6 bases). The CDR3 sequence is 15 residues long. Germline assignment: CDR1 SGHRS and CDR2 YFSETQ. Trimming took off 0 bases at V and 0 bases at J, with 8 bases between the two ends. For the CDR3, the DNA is TGCGCCAGCAGCTTGGGTGACAGGAGCACAGATACGCAGTATTTT. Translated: CASSLGDRSTDTQYF.

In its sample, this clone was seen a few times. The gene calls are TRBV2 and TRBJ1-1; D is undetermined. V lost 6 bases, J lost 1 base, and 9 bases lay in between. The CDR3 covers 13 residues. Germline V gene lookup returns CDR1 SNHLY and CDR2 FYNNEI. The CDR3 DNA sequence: TGTGCCAGCAGCGAGAATTGGAACACTGAAGCTTTCTTT. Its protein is CASSENWNTEAFF.

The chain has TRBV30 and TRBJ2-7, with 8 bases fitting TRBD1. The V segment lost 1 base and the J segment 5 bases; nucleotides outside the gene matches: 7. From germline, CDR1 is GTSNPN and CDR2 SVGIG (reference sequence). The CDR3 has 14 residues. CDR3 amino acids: CAWSDIRTGNEQYF. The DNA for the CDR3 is TGTGCCTGGAGTGATATCCGGACAGGGAACGAGCAGTACTTC.

CDR3: CASLEGAVVYGYTF. CDR3 nucleotides: TGTGCCAGCCTTGAGGGGGCGGTTGTCTATGGCTACACCTTC. The chain joins TRBV5-6 to TRBJ1-2; 7 bases fit TRBD1. Germline loops: CDR1 SGHDT, CDR2 YYEEEE. The V and J ends lost 7 bases and 4 bases, in that order; junction bases with no gene match: 10. This CDR3 is 14 amino acids long.

The CDR3 DNA sequence: TGTGCCAGTACCAGGTCTACGGGGGTAGATCGCGGCTACACCTTC. Protein: CASTRSTGVDRGYTF. The chain carries TRBV19 and TRBJ1-2; TRBD1 is a possible D gene (5 bases). CDR1 is LNHDA, CDR2 SQIVND, per germline (reference sequence). Trimming removed 7 bases from V and 8 bases from J, with 23 bases in between. This CDR3 region has 15 residues.

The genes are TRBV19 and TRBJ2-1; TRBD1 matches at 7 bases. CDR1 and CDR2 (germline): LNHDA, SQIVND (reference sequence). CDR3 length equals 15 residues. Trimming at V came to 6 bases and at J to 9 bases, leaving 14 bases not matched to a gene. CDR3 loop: CASSPTAGGFVEQFF. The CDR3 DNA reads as TGTGCCAGTAGCCCAACTGCAGGGGGTTTTGTTGAGCAGTTCTTC.

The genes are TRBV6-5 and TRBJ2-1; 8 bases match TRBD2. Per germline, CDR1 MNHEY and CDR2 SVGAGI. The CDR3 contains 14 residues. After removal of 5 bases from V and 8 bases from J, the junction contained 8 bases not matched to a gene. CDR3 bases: TGTGCCAGCAGTCCCTACTTTAGCGGGGATGAGCAGTTCTTC. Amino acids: CASSPYFSGDEQFF.

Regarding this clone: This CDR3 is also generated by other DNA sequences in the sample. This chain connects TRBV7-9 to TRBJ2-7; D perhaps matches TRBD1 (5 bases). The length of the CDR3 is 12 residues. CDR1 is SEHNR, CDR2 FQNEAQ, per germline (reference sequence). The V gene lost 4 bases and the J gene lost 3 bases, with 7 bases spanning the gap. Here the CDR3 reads CASSSQGYEQYV. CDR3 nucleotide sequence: TGTGCCAGCAGCTCCCAGGGCTACGAGCAGTACGTC.

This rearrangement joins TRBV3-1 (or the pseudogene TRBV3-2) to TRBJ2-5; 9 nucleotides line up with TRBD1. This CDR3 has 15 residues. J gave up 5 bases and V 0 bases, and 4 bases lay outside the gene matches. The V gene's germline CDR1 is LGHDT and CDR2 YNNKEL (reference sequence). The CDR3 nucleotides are TGTGCCAGCAGCCAAGAACAGGGGGCGGGGGAGACCCAGTACTTC. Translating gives CASSQEQGAGETQYF.

This CDR3 is CASSGQGANEKLFF. As DNA, the CDR3 is TGTGCCAGTAGTGGACAGGGGGCCAATGAAAAACTGTTTTTT. The rearrangement joins TRBV19 to TRBJ1-4; the match to TRBD1 covers 11 bases. The CDR3 is 14 amino acids. Per germline, CDR1 LNHDA and CDR2 SQIVND (reference sequence). The J segment lost 5 bases and the V segment lost 5 bases, leaving 1 base of the junction unmatched.

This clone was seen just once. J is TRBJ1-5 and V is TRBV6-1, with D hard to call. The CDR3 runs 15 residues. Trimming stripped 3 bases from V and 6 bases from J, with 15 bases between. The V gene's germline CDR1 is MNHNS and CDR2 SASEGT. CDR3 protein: CASSETFSNPQPQHF. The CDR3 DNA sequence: TGTGCCAGCAGTGAGACTTTCTCAAATCCTCAGCCCCAGCATTTT.

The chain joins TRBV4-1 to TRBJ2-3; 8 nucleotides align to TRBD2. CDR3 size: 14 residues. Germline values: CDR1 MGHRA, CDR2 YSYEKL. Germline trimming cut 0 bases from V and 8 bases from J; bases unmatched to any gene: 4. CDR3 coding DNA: TGCGCCAGCAGCCAAGAGTCCCTAGCGGGTACGCAGTATTTT. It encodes CASSQESLAGTQYF.

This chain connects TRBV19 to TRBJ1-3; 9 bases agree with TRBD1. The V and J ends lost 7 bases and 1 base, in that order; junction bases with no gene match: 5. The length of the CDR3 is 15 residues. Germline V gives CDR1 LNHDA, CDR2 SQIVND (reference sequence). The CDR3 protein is CASIKDRGSGNTIYF. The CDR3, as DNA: TGTGCCAGTATCAAAGACAGGGGGTCTGGAAACACCATATATTTT.

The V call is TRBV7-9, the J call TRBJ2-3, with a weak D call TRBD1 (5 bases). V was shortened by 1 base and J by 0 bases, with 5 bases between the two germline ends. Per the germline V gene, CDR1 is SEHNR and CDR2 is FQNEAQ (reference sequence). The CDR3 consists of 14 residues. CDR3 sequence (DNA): TGTGCCAGCAGCTTAGACAGGAGCACAGATACGCAGTATTTT. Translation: CASSLDRSTDTQYF.